The entry below gives a single T cell receptor (beta chain) sequence along with its context. The data stem from a study of cytomegalovirus exposure and HLA in healthy donors. The CDR3 length is 10 residues. Trimming took 4 bases from V and 10 from J; bases not matched to a gene: 3. CDR1 SQVTM and CDR2 ANQGSEA come from the germline V gene. Amplification used 60 Vbeta primers and 13 Jbeta primers. Sequencing was performed with immunoSEQ multiplex PCR; in TCRdb, only in-frame clones are kept and a portion is missing. Found here are more than 150,000 clones, over 70% of them singletons; the top ten hold 2.5% to 3.5%.

This sequence was found in a woman between 45 and 60 years old in good health and CMV-seropositive. Sequences were obtained from PBMCs. The rearrangement joins TRBV29-1 to TRBJ1-1, with TRBD1 identical over 7 bases. CDR3 nucleotides: TGCAGCGTTGCTCAGGGGGGAGCTTTCTTT. The encoded protein is CSVAQGGAFF. Drawing the rest from reference TRBV29-1 and TRBJ1-1, the complete variable domain is SAVISQKPSRDICQRGTSLTIQCQVDSQVTMMFWYRQQPGQSLTLIATANQGSEATYESGFVIDKFPISRPNLTFSTLTVSNMSPEDSSIYLCSVAQGGAFFGQGTRLTVV.